Below are 30 T cell receptor beta chains sequenced from a single sample in a study of blood T cell repertoires in COVID-19. TCRdb's copy holds only in-frame clones and misses some; the assay was immunoSEQ multiplex PCR. The sample lists approximately 210,000 clones, just over 90% seen once, with under 1.5% in the top ten. Material for sequencing was peripheral blood. These receptors were taken from a man in his thirties or forties with acute or convalescent COVID-19.

The sample holds a few counts of this clone. The rearrangement joins TRBV6-2 or TRBV6-3 to TRBJ2-5; 7 bases agree with TRBD2. Germline assignment: CDR1 MNHEY and CDR2 SVGEGT. The CDR3 runs to 15 residues. V dropped 2 bases and J dropped 5; count of bases not matched to a gene: 8. The CDR3 region has the DNA TGTGCCAGCAGTTACGCGGGAGCATCGGGGGAGACCCAGTACTTC. Translated: CASSYAGASGETQYF.

The chain combines TRBV28 with TRBJ2-1; 7 bases fit TRBD1. This CDR3 has 15 amino acids. Germline CDR1 reads MDHEN; CDR2 reads SYDVKM. Trimming removed 2 bases from V and 8 bases from J; junction bases left unmatched: 9. CDR3: CASSLEGGRPDEQFF. The CDR3 DNA reads TGTGCCAGCAGTTTAGAAGGGGGCAGGCCGGATGAGCAGTTCTTC.

V usage is TRBV2 and J usage is TRBJ2-6; tentatively, D is TRBD1 (6 bases). The CDR3 covers 15 residues. Germline-derived CDR1 and CDR2 are SNHLY and FYNNEI. V was shortened by 5 bases and J by 4 bases, with 12 bases between the two germline ends. CDR3 in DNA: TGTGCCAGCAGTTCAACAGGGACCGGGGCCAACGTCCTGACTTTC. Its protein product is CASSSTGTGANVLTF.

J is TRBJ1-1 and V is TRBV30; no clear D gene. This CDR3 has 12 amino acids. CDR1 is GTSNPN, CDR2 SVGIG, per germline (reference sequence). The ends were cut back, 4 bases at V and 5 bases at J, with 11 bases in the middle. The DNA of the CDR3 is TGTGCCTGGACTCCGGGAAGTACTGAAGCTTTCTTT. Translated: CAWTPGSTEAFF. Together with reference TRBV30 and TRBJ1-1, the CDR3 gives the full variable domain: SQTIHQWPATLVQPVGSPLSLECTVEGTSNPNLYWYRQAAGRGLQLLFYSVGIGQISSEVPQNLSASRPQDRQFILSSKKLLLSDSGFYLCAWTPGSTEAFFGQGTRLTVV.

This clone showed up just a few times. The chain combines TRBV19 with TRBJ1-6; 7 bases agree with TRBD1. J lost 10 bases, V lost 3 bases, and 9 bases had no gene match. The CDR3 loop spans 15 amino acids. Germline values: CDR1 LNHDA, CDR2 SQIVND (reference sequence). CDR3 residues: CASSMQGVINSPLHF. The CDR3 region has the DNA TGTGCCAGTAGTATGCAGGGGGTGATAAACTCACCCCTCCACTTT.

This sequence joins TRBV5-4 and TRBJ2-2; 9 bases are shared with TRBD2. This CDR3 contains 16 residues. The V segment lost 4 bases and the J segment 5 bases; nucleotides outside the gene matches: 9. Germline-derived CDR1 and CDR2 are SGHNT and YYREEE (reference sequence). The CDR3 nucleotides read TGTGCCAGCAGCGGAATTAGCGGGAGCGGGACCGGGGAGCTGTTTTTT. Translating it yields CASSGISGSGTGELFF.

CDR3 residues: CASTGTGRGNTIYF. CDR3 DNA: TGTGCCAGCACTGGGACAGGGCGCGGAAACACCATATATTTT. The chain joins TRBV28 to TRBJ1-3; 9 bases are shared with TRBD1. Trimming removed 7 bases from V and 4 bases from J; junction bases left unmatched: 5. The CDR3 loop spans 14 amino acids. CDR1 is MDHEN, CDR2 SYDVKM, per germline.

The chain is built from TRBV10-3 and TRBJ1-2; 10 bases line up with TRBD1. Germline V gene lookup returns CDR1 ENHRY and CDR2 SYGVKD. CDR3 length equals 13 residues. J lost 6 bases, V lost 6 bases, and 4 bases had no gene match. DNA of the CDR3: TGTGCCATCAGCCCGACAGGGGGCGATGGCTACACCTTC. Translated, it gives CAISPTGGDGYTF.

The gene calls are TRBV7-3 and TRBJ2-5, with 12 bases identical to TRBD2. The trim removed 2 bases at V and 6 bases at J, leaving 4 bases unmatched. The CDR3 spans 15 residues. Germline V gene data show CDR1 as SGHTA and CDR2 as FQGTGA. The DNA for the CDR3 is TGTGCCAGCAGCTTACTAGCGGGGGGGATGAAGACCCAGTACTTC. Protein product: CASSLLAGGMKTQYF.

The chain carries TRBV24-1 and TRBJ1-5; D remains ambiguous. Looked up from germline, CDR1 is KGHDR and CDR2 is SFDVKD. This CDR3 has 15 amino acids. The V end lost 2 bases, the J end lost 7 bases, and 14 bases lay between the germline ends. The CDR3 nucleotides read TGTGCCACCAGTGATTCTGGACGGGAACGCCAGCCCCAGCATTTT. This translates into CATSDSGRERQPQHF.

The rearrangement joins TRBV19 to TRBJ2-7, with TRBD1 identical over 7 bases. The CDR3 totals 13 residues. V dropped 10 bases and J dropped 1; count of bases not matched to a gene: 7. CDR1 and CDR2 (germline): LNHDA, SQIVND (reference sequence). The CDR3 DNA follows: TGTGCCAAGACGGGACAGTCTTCCTACGAGCAGTACTTC. As protein: CAKTGQSSYEQYF.

The chain combines TRBV5-1 with TRBJ2-7; D is possibly TRBD1 (5 bases). Deletions cut 4 bases from V and 4 bases from J, with 18 bases between. Per germline, CDR1 SGHRS and CDR2 YFSETQ. The length of the CDR3 is 15 residues. In DNA, the CDR3 is TGCGCCAGCAGCCAAACACAGACAGAAGAATACGAGCAGTACTTC. This sequence encodes CASSQTQTEEYEQYF.

The J gene is TRBJ2-7, the V gene TRBV6-1, with D maybe TRBD2 (5 bases). Germline CDR1 reads MNHNS; CDR2 reads SASEGT. V was clipped by 1 base and J by 2 bases, with 15 bases between them. The CDR3 length is 16 residues. The CDR3 sequence is CASSEVPSRVTYEQYF. In nucleotides, the CDR3 is TGTGCCAGCAGTGAAGTTCCGTCGAGGGTCACCTACGAGCAGTACTTC.

The V and J genes are TRBV5-4 and TRBJ1-6; D is unresolved. The V gene lost 3 bases and the J gene lost 0 bases, with 7 bases spanning the gap. Germline loops: CDR1 SGHNT, CDR2 YYREEE (reference sequence). This CDR3 has 15 amino acids. CDR3 sequence reads: CASSSTGSYNSPLHF. The CDR3 DNA sequence: TGTGCCAGCAGCTCCACGGGCTCCTATAATTCACCCCTCCACTTT.

J is TRBJ2-3 and V is TRBV5-1; perhaps TRBD1 as D (5 bases). This CDR3 contains 16 residues. CDR1 SGHRS and CDR2 YFSETQ come from the germline V gene. With 0 bases removed from V and 2 bases from J, the gap between germline ends came to 13 bases. The CDR3 region is CASSLEGSSSTDTQYF. The CDR3 nucleotides read TGCGCCAGCAGCTTGGAGGGGTCTTCCTCCACAGATACGCAGTATTTT.

This chain connects TRBV2 to TRBJ2-7; the D gene is possibly TRBD1 (5 bases). The germline V and J ends were trimmed by 0 bases and 2 bases, with 14 bases remaining between them. Looked up from germline, CDR1 is SNHLY and CDR2 is FYNNEI. The CDR3 extends over 16 amino acids. The CDR3 DNA reads TGTGCCAGCAGTGAAGCCTCAGGGTTAGGCACCTACGAGCAGTACTTC. Encoded protein: CASSEASGLGTYEQYF.

The V and J genes are TRBV27 and TRBJ1-5, with a possible D match to TRBD1 (6 bases). Trimming took off 0 bases at V and 4 bases at J, with 16 bases between the two ends. Germline values: CDR1 MNHEY, CDR2 SMNVEV (reference sequence). This CDR3 is built from 17 residues. The CDR3 is CASSLSKDRALNQPQHF. Written as DNA, the CDR3 is TGTGCCAGCAGTTTATCTAAGGACAGAGCCTTAAATCAGCCCCAGCATTTT.

CDR3 in amino acids: CASSQREKAGGGEYF. The DNA for the CDR3 is TGTGCCAGCAGCCAACGGGAAAAGGCGGGAGGGGGAGAATACTTC. The chain uses TRBV3-1 (or the pseudogene TRBV3-2) and TRBJ2-7; 9 bases line up with TRBD2. Germline V lookup: CDR1 LGHDT, CDR2 YNNKEL (reference sequence). The junction had 15 bases not matched to a gene; V was cut back by 2 bases and J by 13 bases. The CDR3 is 15 amino acids.

The chain employs TRBV4-1 and TRBJ1-5; a possible D gene is TRBD1 (5 bases). The V gene lost 1 base and the J gene lost 7 bases, with 14 bases spanning the gap. Germline assignment: CDR1 MGHRA and CDR2 YSYEKL. The CDR3 length is 15 residues. In nucleotides, the CDR3 is TGCGCCAGCAGCCAAGCTTCCGGGGGATGGCAGCCCCAGCATTTT. Translating gives CASSQASGGWQPQHF.

The J gene is TRBJ1-2, the V gene TRBV7-2; D call uncertain. The CDR3 is made up of 14 amino acids. V shed 3 bases and J shed 1 base, with 9 bases lying between them. Germline-derived CDR1 and CDR2 are SGHTA and FQGNSA. CDR3 loop: CASSFGLLNYGYTF. Here the CDR3 DNA reads TGTGCCAGCAGCTTTGGCCTCCTTAACTATGGCTACACCTTC. The whole variable domain, filled in from reference TRBV7-2 and TRBJ1-2, reads GAGVSQSPSNKVTEKGKDVELRCDPISGHTALYWYRQSLGQGLEFLIYFQGNSAPDKSGLPSDRFSAERTGGSVSTLTIQRTQQEDSAVYLCASSFGLLNYGYTFGSGTRLTVV.

The chain's CDR3 is CASSETGTRLDTQYF. CDR3 DNA: TGTGCCAGCAGCGAAACCGGGACTAGATTAGATACGCAGTATTTT. The V gene is TRBV9, the J gene TRBJ2-3, with 8 bases aligning to TRBD2. Germline V lookup: CDR1 SGDLS, CDR2 YYNGEE. This CDR3 comprises 15 residues. The J segment lost 5 bases and the V segment lost 3 bases, leaving 8 bases of the junction unmatched.

The sample holds one count of this clone. The chain has TRBV12-3 or TRBV12-4 and TRBJ1-1; TRBD1 matches at 10 bases. The V segment lost 6 bases and the J segment 7 bases; nucleotides outside the gene matches: 5. This CDR3 is built from 13 residues. The CDR3 DNA is TGTGCCAGCAGATCGGACAGGGGGTATGAAGCTTTCTTT. It yields the protein CASRSDRGYEAFF.

This chain links TRBV28 with TRBJ2-6, with no clear D. CDR1 and CDR2 from the germline V gene are MDHEN and SYDVKM. The CDR3 spans 16 residues. The V end lost 2 bases, the J end lost 0 bases, and 8 bases lay between the germline ends. CDR3 residues: CASSLRWSSGANVLTF. Written as DNA, the CDR3 is TGTGCCAGCAGTTTAAGGTGGAGCTCTGGGGCCAACGTCCTGACTTTC.

V and J are TRBV30 and TRBJ2-1, with D unresolved. CDR1 and CDR2 (germline): GTSNPN, SVGIG (reference sequence). Trimming shortened V by 5 bases and J by 15 bases, and 20 bases separated the two germline ends. The CDR3 is 12 residues long. CDR3: CAWGPTRQARFF. The CDR3, as DNA: TGTGCCTGGGGGCCTACCCGACAAGCCCGGTTCTTC.

V usage is TRBV18 and J usage is TRBJ1-2; no clear D. Trimming cost V 6 bases and J 8 bases, with 19 bases left between them. The CDR3 extends over 14 amino acids. Germline CDR1 KGHSH, CDR2 LQKENI. This CDR3 is CASSPNPGSAGYTF. DNA for the CDR3: TGTGCCAGCTCCCCGAACCCGGGGTCCGCGGGCTACACCTTC.

This chain's CDR3 is CASSPGYNQPQHF. The DNA of the CDR3 is TGTGCCAGCAGTCCAGGGTACAATCAGCCCCAGCATTTT. The chain has TRBV27 and TRBJ1-5, with a possible D match to TRBD1 (5 bases). The CDR3 spans 13 residues. V dropped 5 bases and J dropped 3 bases, with 8 bases sitting between them. The germline V gene has CDR1 MNHEY and CDR2 SMNVEV (reference sequence).

V usage is TRBV10-1 and J usage is TRBJ2-1; 10 bases align to TRBD1. The junction had 6 bases not matched to a gene; V was cut back by 2 bases and J by 8 bases. CDR3 length: 15 amino acids. Looked up from germline, CDR1 is WNHNN and CDR2 is SYGVQD (reference sequence). CDR3 DNA sequence: TGCGCCAGCAGTGAGATGCGGGACAGGGGTCATGAGCAGTTCTTC. It codes for CASSEMRDRGHEQFF.

The chain joins TRBV15 to TRBJ2-5, with D possibly TRBD2 on 6 matching bases. The V end was cut by 1 base, the J end by 4 bases, with 7 bases between. The CDR3 has 13 amino acids. Germline-derived CDR1 and CDR2 are LNHNV and YYDKDF (reference sequence). The CDR3 loop reads CATSRGGVETQYF. The CDR3, as DNA: TGTGCCACCAGCAGAGGGGGGGTAGAGACCCAGTACTTC.

The chain has TRBV9 and TRBJ1-1; D ambiguous. CDR3 length equals 14 residues. V lost 0 bases to trimming and J lost 3 bases, with 9 bases between them. Germline loops: CDR1 SGDLS, CDR2 YYNGEE. The CDR3 reads CASSVGSVDTEAFF. CDR3 nucleotides: TGTGCCAGCAGCGTAGGTTCGGTGGACACTGAAGCTTTCTTT.

The rearrangement joins TRBV3-1 (or the pseudogene TRBV3-2) to TRBJ2-1; the match to TRBD1 covers 10 bases. This CDR3 is built from 16 residues. Germline CDR1 LGHDT, CDR2 YNNKEL (reference sequence). V trimming: 1 base; J trimming: 6 bases; junction bases outside the gene matches: 6. The CDR3 sequence: CASSQVDRGLGNEQFF. CDR3 DNA sequence: TGTGCCAGCAGCCAAGTTGACAGGGGGCTTGGCAATGAGCAGTTCTTC.